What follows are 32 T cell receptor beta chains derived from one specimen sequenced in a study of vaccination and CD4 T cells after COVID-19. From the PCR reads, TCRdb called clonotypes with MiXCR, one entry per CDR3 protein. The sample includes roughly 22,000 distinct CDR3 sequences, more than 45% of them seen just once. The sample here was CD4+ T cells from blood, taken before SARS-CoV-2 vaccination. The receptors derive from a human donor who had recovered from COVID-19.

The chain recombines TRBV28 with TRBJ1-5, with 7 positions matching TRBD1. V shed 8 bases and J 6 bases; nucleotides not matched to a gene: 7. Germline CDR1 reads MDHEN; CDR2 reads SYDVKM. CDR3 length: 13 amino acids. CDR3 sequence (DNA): TGTGCCAGCGTACAGGGGTACTCTCAGCCCCAGCATTTT. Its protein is CASVQGYSQPQHF. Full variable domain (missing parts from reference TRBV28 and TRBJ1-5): DVKVTQSSRYLVKRTGEKVFLECVQDMDHENMFWYRQDPGLGLRLIYFSYDVKMKEKGDIPEGYSVSREKKERFSLILESASTNQTSMYLCASVQGYSQPQHFGDGTRLSIL.

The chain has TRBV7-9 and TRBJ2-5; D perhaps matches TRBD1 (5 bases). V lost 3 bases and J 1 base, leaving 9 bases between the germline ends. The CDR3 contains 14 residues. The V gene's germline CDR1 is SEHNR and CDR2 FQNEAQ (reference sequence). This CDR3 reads CASSFPQAQETQYF. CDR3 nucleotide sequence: TGTGCCAGCAGCTTTCCACAGGCCCAAGAGACCCAGTACTTC.

CDR3 loop: CASSFEGLRENSPLHF. In DNA, the CDR3 is TGTGCCAGCAGCTTTGAAGGTCTGCGGGAGAATTCACCCCTCCACTTT. The J gene is TRBJ1-6, the V gene TRBV7-8; D is undetermined. The germline CDR1 and CDR2 sequences are SGHVS and FQNEAQ. Trimming left V 3 bases short and J 7 bases short, with 16 bases between. The CDR3 is 16 residues long.

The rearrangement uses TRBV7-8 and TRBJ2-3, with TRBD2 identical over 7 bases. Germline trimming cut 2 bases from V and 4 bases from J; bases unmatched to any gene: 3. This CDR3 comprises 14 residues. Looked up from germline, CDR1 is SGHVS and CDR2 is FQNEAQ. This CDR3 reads CASSLSLASDTQYF. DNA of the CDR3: TGTGCCAGCAGCTTATCACTAGCGTCAGATACGCAGTATTTT.

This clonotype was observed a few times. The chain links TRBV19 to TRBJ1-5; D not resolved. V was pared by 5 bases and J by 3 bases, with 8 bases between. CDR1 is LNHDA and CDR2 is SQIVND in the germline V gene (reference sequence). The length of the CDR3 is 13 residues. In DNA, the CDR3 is TGTGCCAGTAGTCGGGAGATCAATCAGCCCCAGCATTTT. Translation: CASSREINQPQHF.

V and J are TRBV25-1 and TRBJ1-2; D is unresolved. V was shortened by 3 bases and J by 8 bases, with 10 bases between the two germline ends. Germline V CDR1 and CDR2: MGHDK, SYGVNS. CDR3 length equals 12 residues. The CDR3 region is CASSDPVAGYTF. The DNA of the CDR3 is TGTGCCAGCAGTGATCCAGTTGCAGGCTACACCTTC.

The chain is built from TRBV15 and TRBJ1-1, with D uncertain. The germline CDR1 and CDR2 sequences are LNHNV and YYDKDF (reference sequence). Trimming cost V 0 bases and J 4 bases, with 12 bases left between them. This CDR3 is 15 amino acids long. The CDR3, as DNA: TGTGCCACCAGCAGAGACCTCCTGTCGGGCACTGAAGCTTTCTTT. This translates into CATSRDLLSGTEAFF.

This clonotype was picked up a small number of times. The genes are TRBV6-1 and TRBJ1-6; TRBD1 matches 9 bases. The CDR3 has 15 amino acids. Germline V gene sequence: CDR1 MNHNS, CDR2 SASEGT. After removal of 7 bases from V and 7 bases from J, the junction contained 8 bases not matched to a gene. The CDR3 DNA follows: TGTGCCAGCACCAGAGGGACAGGGAGAAATTCACCCCTCCACTTT. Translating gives CASTRGTGRNSPLHF.

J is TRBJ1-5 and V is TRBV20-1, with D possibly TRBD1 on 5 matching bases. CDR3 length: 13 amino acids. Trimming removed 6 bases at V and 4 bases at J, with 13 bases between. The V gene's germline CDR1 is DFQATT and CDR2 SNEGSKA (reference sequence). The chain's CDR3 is CSARPDRNQPQHF. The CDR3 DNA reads TGCAGTGCCCGCCCAGACAGAAATCAGCCCCAGCATTTT.

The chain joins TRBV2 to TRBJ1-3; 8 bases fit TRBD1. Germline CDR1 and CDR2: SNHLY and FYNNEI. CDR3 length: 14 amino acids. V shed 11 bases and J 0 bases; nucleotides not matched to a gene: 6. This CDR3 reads CAGQGLYSGNTIYF. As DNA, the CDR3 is TGTGCCGGACAGGGCTTGTACTCTGGAAACACCATATATTTT.

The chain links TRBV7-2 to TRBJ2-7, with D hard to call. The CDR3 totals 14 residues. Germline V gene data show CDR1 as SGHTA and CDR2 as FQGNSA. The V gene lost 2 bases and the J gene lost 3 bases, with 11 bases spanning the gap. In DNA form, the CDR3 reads TGTGCCAGCAGCTTATTTATAGGGCGCTACGAGCAGTACTTC. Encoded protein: CASSLFIGRYEQYF.

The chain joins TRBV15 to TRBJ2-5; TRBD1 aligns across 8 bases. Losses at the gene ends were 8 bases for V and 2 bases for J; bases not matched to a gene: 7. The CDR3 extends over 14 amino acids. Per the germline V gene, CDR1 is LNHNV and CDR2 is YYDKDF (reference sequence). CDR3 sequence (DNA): TGTGCCACCCGACGCAGGACAGGGCAAGAGACCCAGTACTTC. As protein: CATRRRTGQETQYF.

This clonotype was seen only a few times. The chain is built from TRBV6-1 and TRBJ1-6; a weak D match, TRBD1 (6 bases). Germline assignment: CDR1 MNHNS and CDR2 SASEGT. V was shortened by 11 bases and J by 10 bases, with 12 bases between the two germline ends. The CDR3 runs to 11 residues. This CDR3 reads CAAGQGSPLHF. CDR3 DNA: TGTGCCGCCGGTCAGGGGTCACCCCTCCACTTT.

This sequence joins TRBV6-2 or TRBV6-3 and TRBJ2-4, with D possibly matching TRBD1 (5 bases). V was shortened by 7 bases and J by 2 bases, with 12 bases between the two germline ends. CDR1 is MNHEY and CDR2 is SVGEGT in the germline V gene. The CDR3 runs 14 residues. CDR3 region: CASNPRVSKNIQYF. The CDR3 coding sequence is TGTGCCAGCAACCCCAGGGTCTCCAAAAACATTCAGTACTTC.

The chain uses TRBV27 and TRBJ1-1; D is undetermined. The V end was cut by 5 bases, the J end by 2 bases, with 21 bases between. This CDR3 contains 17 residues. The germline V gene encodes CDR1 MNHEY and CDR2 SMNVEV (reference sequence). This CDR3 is CASSAGMAGGRNTEAFF. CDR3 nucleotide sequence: TGTGCCAGCAGTGCCGGGATGGCGGGAGGCCGAAACACTGAAGCTTTCTTT.

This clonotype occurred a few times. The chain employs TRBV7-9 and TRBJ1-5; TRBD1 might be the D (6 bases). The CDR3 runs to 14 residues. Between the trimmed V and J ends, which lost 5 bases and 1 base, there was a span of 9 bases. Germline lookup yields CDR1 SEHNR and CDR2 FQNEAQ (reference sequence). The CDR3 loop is CASSRDISNQPQHF. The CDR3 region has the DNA TGTGCCAGCAGCCGGGACATAAGCAATCAGCCCCAGCATTTT.

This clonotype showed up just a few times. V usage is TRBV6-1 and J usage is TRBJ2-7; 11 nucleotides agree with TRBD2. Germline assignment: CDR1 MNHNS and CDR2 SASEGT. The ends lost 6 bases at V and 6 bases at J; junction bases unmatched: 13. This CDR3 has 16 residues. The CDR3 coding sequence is TGTGCCAGCAGCTCTCTAGCGGGGGGACTACTACGCGAGCAGTACTTC. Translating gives CASSSLAGGLLREQYF.

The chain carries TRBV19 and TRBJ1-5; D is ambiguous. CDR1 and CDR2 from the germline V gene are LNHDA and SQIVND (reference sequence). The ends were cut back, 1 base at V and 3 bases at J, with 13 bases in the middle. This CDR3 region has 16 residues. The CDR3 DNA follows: TGTGCCAGTAGTATAGTTTTTGGGTGGACCAATCAGCCCCAGCATTTT. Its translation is CASSIVFGWTNQPQHF. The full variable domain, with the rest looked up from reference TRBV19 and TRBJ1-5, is DGGITQSPKYLFRKEGQNVTLSCEQNLNHDAMYWYRQDPGQGLRLIYYSQIVNDFQKGDIAEGYSVSREKKESFPLTVTSAQKNPTAFYLCASSIVFGWTNQPQHFGDGTRLSIL.

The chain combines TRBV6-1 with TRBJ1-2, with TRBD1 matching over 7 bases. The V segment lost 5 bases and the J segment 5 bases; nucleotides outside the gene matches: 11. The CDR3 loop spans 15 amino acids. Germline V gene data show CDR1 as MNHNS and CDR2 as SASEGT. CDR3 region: CASSKVTGALYGYTF. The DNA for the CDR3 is TGTGCCAGCAGTAAGGTTACAGGGGCCCTATATGGCTACACCTTC.

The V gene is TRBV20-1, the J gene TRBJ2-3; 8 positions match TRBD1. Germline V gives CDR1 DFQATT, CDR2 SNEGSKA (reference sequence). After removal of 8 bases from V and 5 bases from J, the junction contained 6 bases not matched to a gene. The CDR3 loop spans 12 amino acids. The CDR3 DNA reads TGCAGTCTAGGACAGGGTGAAGATACGCAGTATTTT. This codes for CSLGQGEDTQYF.

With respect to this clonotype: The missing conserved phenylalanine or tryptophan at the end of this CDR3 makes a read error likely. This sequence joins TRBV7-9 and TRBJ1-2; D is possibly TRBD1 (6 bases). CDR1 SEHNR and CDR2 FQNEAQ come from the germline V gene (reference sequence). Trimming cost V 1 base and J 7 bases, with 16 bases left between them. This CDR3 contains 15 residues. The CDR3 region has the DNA TGTGCCAGCAGCTTAGTGGAGACAGGCCCCGGTGGCTACACCTCC. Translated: CASSLVETGPGGYTS.

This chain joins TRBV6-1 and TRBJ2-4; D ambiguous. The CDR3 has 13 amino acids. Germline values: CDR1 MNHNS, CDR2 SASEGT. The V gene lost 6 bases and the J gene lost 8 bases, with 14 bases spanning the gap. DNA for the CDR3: TGTGCCAGCAGACCTCCTAGTACGGACATTCAGTACTTC. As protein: CASRPPSTDIQYF.

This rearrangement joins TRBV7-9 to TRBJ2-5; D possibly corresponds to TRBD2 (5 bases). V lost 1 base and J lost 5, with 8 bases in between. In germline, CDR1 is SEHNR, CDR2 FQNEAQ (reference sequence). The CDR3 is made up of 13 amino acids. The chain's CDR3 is CASSLGQRETQYF. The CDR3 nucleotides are TGTGCCAGCAGCTTAGGTCAGCGGGAGACCCAGTACTTC.

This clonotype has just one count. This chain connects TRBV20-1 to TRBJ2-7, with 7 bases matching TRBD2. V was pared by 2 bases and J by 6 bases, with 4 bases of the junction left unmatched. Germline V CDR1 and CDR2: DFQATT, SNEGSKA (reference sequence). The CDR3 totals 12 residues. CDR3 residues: CSARRSGVEQYF. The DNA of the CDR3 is TGCAGTGCTAGAAGGAGCGGGGTCGAGCAGTACTTC.

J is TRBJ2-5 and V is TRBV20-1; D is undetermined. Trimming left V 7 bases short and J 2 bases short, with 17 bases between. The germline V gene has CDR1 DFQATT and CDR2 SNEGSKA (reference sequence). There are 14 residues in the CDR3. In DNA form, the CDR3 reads TGCAGTGTTTTAGGTGGGTCAGTACAAGAGACCCAGTACTTC. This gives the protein CSVLGGSVQETQYF.

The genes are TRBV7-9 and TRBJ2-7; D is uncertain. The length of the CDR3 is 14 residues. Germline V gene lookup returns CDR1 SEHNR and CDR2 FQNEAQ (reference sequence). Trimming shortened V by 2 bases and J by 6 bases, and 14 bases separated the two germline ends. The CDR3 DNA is TGTGCCAGCAGCTTAAACTCAGGTTCACCCGAGCAGTACTTC. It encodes CASSLNSGSPEQYF. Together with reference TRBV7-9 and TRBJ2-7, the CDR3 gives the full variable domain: DTGVSQNPRHKITKRGQNVTFRCDPISEHNRLYWYRQTLGQGPEFLTYFQNEAQLEKSRLLSDRFSAERPKGSFSTLEIQRTEQGDSAMYLCASSLNSGSPEQYFGPGTRLTVT.

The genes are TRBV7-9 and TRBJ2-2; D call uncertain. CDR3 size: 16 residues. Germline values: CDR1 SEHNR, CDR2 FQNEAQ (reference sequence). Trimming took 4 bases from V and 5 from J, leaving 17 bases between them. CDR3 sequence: CASSSSDGSATGELFF. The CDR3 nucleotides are TGTGCCAGCAGCTCGAGCGACGGCAGTGCAACCGGGGAGCTGTTTTTT.

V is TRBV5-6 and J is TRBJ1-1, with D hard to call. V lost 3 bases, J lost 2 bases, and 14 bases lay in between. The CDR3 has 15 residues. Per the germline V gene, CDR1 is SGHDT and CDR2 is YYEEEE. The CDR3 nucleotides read TGTGCCAGCAGCTCCTTGGGCAGGTACAACACTGAAGCTTTCTTT. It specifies CASSSLGRYNTEAFF.

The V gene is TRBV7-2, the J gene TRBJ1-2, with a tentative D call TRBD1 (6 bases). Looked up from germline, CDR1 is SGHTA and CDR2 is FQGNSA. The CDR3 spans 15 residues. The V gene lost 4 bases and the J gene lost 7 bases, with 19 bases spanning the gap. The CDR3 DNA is TGTGCCAGCAGCTCACAAAAGTCGGCAGGGGCTGGCTACACCTTC. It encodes CASSSQKSAGAGYTF.

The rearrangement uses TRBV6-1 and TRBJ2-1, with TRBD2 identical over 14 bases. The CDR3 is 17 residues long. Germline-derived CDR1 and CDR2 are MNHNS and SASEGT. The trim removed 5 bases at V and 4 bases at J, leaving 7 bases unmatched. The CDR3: CASSIGTSGGIYNEQFF. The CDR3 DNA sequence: TGTGCCAGCAGTATCGGGACTAGCGGGGGCATATACAATGAGCAGTTCTTC.

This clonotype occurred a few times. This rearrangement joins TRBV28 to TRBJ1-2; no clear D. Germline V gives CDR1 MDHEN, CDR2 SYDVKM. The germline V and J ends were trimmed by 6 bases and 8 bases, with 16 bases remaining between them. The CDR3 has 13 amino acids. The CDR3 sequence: CASSSRRVGGYTF. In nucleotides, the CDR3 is TGTGCCAGCAGCTCGAGGCGGGTGGGAGGCTACACCTTC.

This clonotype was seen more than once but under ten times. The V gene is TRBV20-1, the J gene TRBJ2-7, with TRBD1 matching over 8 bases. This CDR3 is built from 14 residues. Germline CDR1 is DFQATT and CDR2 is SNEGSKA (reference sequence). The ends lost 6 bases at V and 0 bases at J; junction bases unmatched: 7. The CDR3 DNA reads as TGCAGTGCCATGAGGGACAGGAGCTCCTACGAGCAGTACTTC. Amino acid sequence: CSAMRDRSSYEQYF.